This T cell receptor (beta chain) is from a study of shared clonotypes between healthy human individuals. Study-level results: Sequencing depth was expected to affect clonotype sharing among donors. When compared with the clonotypes that were shared by all four sorted-subset donors, the non-shared clonotypes turned out to have lower generation probabilities. Sampling used blood alone; tissue repertoires probably differ.

The CDR3 totals 19 residues. Germline trimming cut 5 bases from V and 0 bases from J; bases unmatched to any gene: 13. The germline V gene has CDR1 GTSNPN and CDR2 SVGIG (reference sequence). In regard to this clone: The antigen is unknown.

Clones were read by immunoSEQ multiplex PCR, and TCRdb kept only the in-frame ones, dropping some. The repertoire consists of 2,500,000 or so clones, with around 90% occurring once and the leading ten covering 0.13% to 0.15%. Sequenced: naive CD4+ T cells sorted from blood. The subset denotes: CD45RA+ positively selected. This TCR was recovered from a man aged 18 to 29 in good health. This chain uses TRBV30 with TRBJ2-1; TRBD2 agrees at 13 bases. CDR3 protein: CAWALGTSGTRASYNEQFF. The CDR3, as DNA: TGTGCCTGGGCACTCGGGACTAGCGGGACCCGAGCCTCCTACAATGAGCAGTTCTTC.